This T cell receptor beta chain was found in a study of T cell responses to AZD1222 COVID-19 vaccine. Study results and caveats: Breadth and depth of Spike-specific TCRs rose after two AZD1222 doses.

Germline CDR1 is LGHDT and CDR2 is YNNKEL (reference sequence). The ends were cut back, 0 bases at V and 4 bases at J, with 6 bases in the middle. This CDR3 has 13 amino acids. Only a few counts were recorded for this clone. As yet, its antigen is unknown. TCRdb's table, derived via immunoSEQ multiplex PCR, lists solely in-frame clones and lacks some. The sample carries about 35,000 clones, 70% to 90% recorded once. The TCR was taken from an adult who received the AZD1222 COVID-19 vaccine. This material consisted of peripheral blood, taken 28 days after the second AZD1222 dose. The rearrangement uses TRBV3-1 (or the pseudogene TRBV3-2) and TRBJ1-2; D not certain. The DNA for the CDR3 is TGTGCCAGCAGCCAAGATGGTCTCTATGGCTACACCTTC. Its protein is CASSQDGLYGYTF.